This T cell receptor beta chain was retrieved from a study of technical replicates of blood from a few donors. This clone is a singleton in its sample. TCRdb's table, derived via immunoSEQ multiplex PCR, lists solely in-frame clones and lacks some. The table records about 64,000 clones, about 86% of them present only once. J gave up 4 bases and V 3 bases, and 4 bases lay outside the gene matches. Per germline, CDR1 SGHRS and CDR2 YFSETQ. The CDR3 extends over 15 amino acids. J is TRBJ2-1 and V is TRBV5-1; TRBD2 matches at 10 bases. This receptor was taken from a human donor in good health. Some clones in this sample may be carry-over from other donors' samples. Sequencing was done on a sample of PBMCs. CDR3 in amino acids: CASSSGLADYNEQFF. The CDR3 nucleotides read TGCGCCAGCAGCTCCGGACTAGCGGATTACAATGAGCAGTTCTTC.